These 32 T cell receptor beta chains came from one sample sequenced in a study of blood T cell repertoires in COVID-19. Sequencing was performed with immunoSEQ multiplex PCR; in TCRdb, only in-frame clones are kept and a portion is missing. The data contain approximately 170,000 clones, around nine tenths of them singletons. What was sequenced was peripheral blood. Receptors were obtained from a man younger than 35 with active or convalescent COVID-19.

The V and J genes are TRBV12-5 and TRBJ2-2, with D unresolved. CDR1 and CDR2 from the germline V gene are LGHNT and FRNRAP. The CDR3 is 12 residues long. Trimming cost V 5 bases and J 8 bases, with 9 bases left between them. CDR3 sequence reads: CASGQQWGELFF. CDR3 nucleotides: TGTGCTAGTGGTCAACAATGGGGGGAGCTGTTTTTT.

This clone was counted once. In DNA, the CDR3 is TGTGCCAGCAGCGTAGGGGTAGCGGGACCAATGTACAATGAGCAGTTCTTC. Its translation: CASSVGVAGPMYNEQFF. V gene TRBV9 combines with J gene TRBJ2-1; 8 bases are a match to TRBD2. The germline gives CDR1 SGDLS, CDR2 YYNGEE. J was trimmed by 4 bases and V by 0 bases; bases with no gene match: 9. This CDR3 contains 17 residues.

The chain recombines TRBV5-1 with TRBJ1-1; 8 bases are shared with TRBD1. This CDR3 contains 13 residues. From germline, CDR1 is SGHRS and CDR2 YFSETQ. V shed 4 bases and J 4 bases; nucleotides not matched to a gene: 3. CDR3 loop: CASSPGGITEAFF. The CDR3 DNA sequence: TGCGCCAGCAGCCCAGGGGGCATCACTGAAGCTTTCTTT.

The chain uses TRBV30 and TRBJ1-6, with a tentative D call TRBD1 (5 bases). The V end was cut by 0 bases, the J end by 10 bases, with 13 bases between. This CDR3 spans 14 amino acids. Per the germline V gene, CDR1 is GTSNPN and CDR2 is SVGIG (reference sequence). CDR3 bases: TGTGCCTGGAGTGTGGACAATGCCGGCTCACCCCTCCACTTT. Its translation is CAWSVDNAGSPLHF.

This chain connects TRBV15 to TRBJ1-2, with TRBD1 as a possible D gene (5 bases). Germline V gives CDR1 LNHNV, CDR2 YYDKDF (reference sequence). The CDR3 contains 13 residues. V lost 0 bases, J lost 6 bases, and 8 bases lay in between. CDR3 in DNA: TGTGCCACCAGCAGAGATCAGGGTGATGGCTACACCTTC. This sequence encodes CATSRDQGDGYTF.

V and J are TRBV27 and TRBJ2-1, with 9 bases aligning to TRBD2. The CDR3 covers 14 residues. Germline assignment: CDR1 MNHEY and CDR2 SMNVEV (reference sequence). V dropped 5 bases and J dropped 4; count of bases not matched to a gene: 3. CDR3 amino acids: CASSRGLAYNEQFF. The CDR3 nucleotides are TGTGCCAGCAGTAGGGGACTAGCTTACAATGAGCAGTTCTTC.

The chain combines TRBV5-1 with TRBJ1-5; D might be TRBD1 (6 bases). Germline CDR1 reads SGHRS; CDR2 reads YFSETQ. CDR3 length equals 13 residues. The V end was cut by 4 bases, the J end by 8 bases, with 13 bases between. The CDR3 region has the DNA TGCGCCAGCAGCCCGGGACACTCGGAGCCCCAGCATTTT. This sequence encodes CASSPGHSEPQHF.

The chain employs TRBV10-3 and TRBJ1-1, with D hard to call. CDR3 length equals 12 residues. V dropped 6 bases and J dropped 11 bases, with 16 bases sitting between them. From germline, CDR1 is ENHRY and CDR2 SYGVKD. CDR3 in amino acids: CAIRNTQAEAFF. CDR3 bases: TGTGCCATCAGGAATACCCAGGCCGAGGCTTTCTTT.

This chain links TRBV14 with TRBJ1-6, with 9 bases fitting TRBD1. V shed 4 bases and J 10 bases; nucleotides not matched to a gene: 14. The CDR3 has 17 amino acids. Germline V lookup: CDR1 SGHDN, CDR2 FVKESK. The CDR3 region is CASSRTQGAKSWSPLHF. CDR3 nucleotides: TGTGCCAGCAGCCGGACACAGGGGGCGAAGTCGTGGTCACCCCTCCACTTT.

The chain has TRBV24-1 and TRBJ2-1; 9 positions agree with TRBD2. This CDR3 is built from 16 residues. V lost 0 bases and J lost 6; bases outside the gene matches: 5. The germline V gene has CDR1 KGHDR and CDR2 SFDVKD. The CDR3 DNA reads TGTGCCACCAGTGATTTGTTCCTAGCGGGACCCAATGAGCAGTTCTTC. The encoded protein is CATSDLFLAGPNEQFF.

V and J are TRBV4-3 and TRBJ2-7, with a weak D call TRBD2 (5 bases). Per the germline V gene, CDR1 is LGHNA and CDR2 is YSLEER. V was trimmed by 0 bases and J by 2 bases, leaving 11 bases between them. The CDR3 runs to 15 residues. DNA for the CDR3: TGCGCCAGCAGCCAAGATTATACGGGAACCTACGAGCAGTACTTC. Its protein product is CASSQDYTGTYEQYF.

The chain is built from TRBV2 and TRBJ2-3, with TRBD2 identical over 14 bases. The CDR3 runs 17 residues. CDR1 is SNHLY and CDR2 is FYNNEI in the germline V gene. V lost 7 bases and J lost 0; bases outside the gene matches: 6. CDR3 sequence: CASNGLAGGPSTDTQYF. Here the CDR3 DNA reads TGTGCCAGCAATGGACTAGCGGGGGGTCCGAGCACAGATACGCAGTATTTT.

The chain combines TRBV24-1 with TRBJ1-1; D is uncertain. CDR1 is KGHDR and CDR2 is SFDVKD in the germline V gene. The CDR3 has 14 amino acids. The germline V and J ends were trimmed by 3 bases and 5 bases, with 12 bases remaining between them. DNA of the CDR3: TGTGCCACCAGTGATCCCTCTAACCCTACTGAAGCTTTCTTT. It codes for CATSDPSNPTEAFF.

This clone appeared a single time. The chain is built from TRBV7-2 and TRBJ1-2; 10 positions agree with TRBD1. Germline V gene data show CDR1 as SGHTA and CDR2 as FQGNSA. The CDR3 loop spans 15 amino acids. The ends lost 5 bases at V and 3 bases at J; junction bases unmatched: 6. The CDR3 region is CASSLKTGGDYGYTF. The DNA for the CDR3 is TGTGCCAGCAGCCTCAAGACAGGGGGCGACTATGGCTACACCTTC.

The table lists this clone with a few counts. The chain joins TRBV6-5 to TRBJ1-1; TRBD1 aligns across 7 bases. There are 15 residues in the CDR3. Losses at the gene ends were 6 bases for V and 7 bases for J; bases not matched to a gene: 14. The germline V gene encodes CDR1 MNHEY and CDR2 SVGAGI. The CDR3 region is CASSPDRLGWGEAFF. As DNA, the CDR3 is TGTGCCAGCAGCCCGGACAGGCTTGGGTGGGGTGAAGCTTTCTTT.

The CDR3 region is CASSLEGSSYNEQFF. CDR3 DNA sequence: TGTGCCAGCAGCTTAGAGGGGAGCTCCTACAATGAGCAGTTCTTC. J is TRBJ2-1 and V is TRBV11-3; D might be TRBD2 (5 bases). Germline V gives CDR1 SGHNT, CDR2 YENEEA. The CDR3 has 15 amino acids. Trimming stripped 0 bases from V and 0 bases from J, with 6 bases between.

The chain links TRBV20-1 to TRBJ2-3; 12 nucleotides agree with TRBD2. Trimming cost V 6 bases and J 3 bases; bases outside gene matches: 16. This CDR3 has 18 residues. CDR1 DFQATT and CDR2 SNEGSKA come from the germline V gene (reference sequence). The CDR3 bases are TGCAGTGCAAGTTCTCCGACTAGCGGGAGATGGGGAACAGATACGCAGTATTTT. Translation gives CSASSPTSGRWGTDTQYF.

CDR3 nucleotides: TGCGCCAGCAGCTCCCGAGGGCTTCTGGACTATGGCTACACCTTC. It encodes CASSSRGLLDYGYTF. The chain uses TRBV5-1 and TRBJ1-2; D is ambiguous. This CDR3 comprises 15 residues. Germline CDR1 SGHRS, CDR2 YFSETQ. Trimming removed 3 bases from V and 3 bases from J, with 15 bases in between.

V is TRBV7-8 and J is TRBJ1-1; D gene ambiguous. Trimming took off 8 bases at V and 1 base at J, with 14 bases between the two ends. The CDR3 extends over 14 amino acids. Germline CDR1 reads SGHVS; CDR2 reads FQNEAQ. The CDR3 reads CASCQEVANTEAFF. The CDR3, as DNA: TGTGCCAGCTGCCAGGAGGTCGCGAACACTGAAGCTTTCTTT.

The V gene is TRBV19, the J gene TRBJ1-1; D gene unclear. V dropped 1 base and J dropped 1 base, with 10 bases sitting between them. The CDR3 contains 15 residues. Looked up from germline, CDR1 is LNHDA and CDR2 is SQIVND (reference sequence). The CDR3 DNA is TGTGCCAGTAGTATAGCGGGGAGGAGGAACACTGAAGCTTTCTTT. This encodes CASSIAGRRNTEAFF.

V usage is TRBV14 and J usage is TRBJ2-3, with 7 bases that match TRBD2. V was pared by 5 bases and J by 1 base, with 9 bases of the junction left unmatched. The V gene's germline CDR1 is SGHDN and CDR2 FVKESK. There are 16 residues in the CDR3. The CDR3 is CASSLLAGLRTDTQYF. CDR3 DNA sequence: TGTGCCAGCAGCTTATTAGCGGGTCTCCGCACAGATACGCAGTATTTT.

On this clone itself: Just one base apart from a much larger clone, this may be a read error. The V gene is TRBV6-2 or TRBV6-3, the J gene TRBJ1-2, with TRBD1 matching 10 bases. With V trimmed by 6 bases and J by 6 bases, 7 bases remained unmatched. The V gene's germline CDR1 is MNHEY and CDR2 SVGEGT. The CDR3 length is 14 residues. This chain's CDR3 is CASSTGTGVHGYTF. For the CDR3, the DNA is TGTGCCAGCAGCACCGGGACAGGGGTCCATGGCTACACCTTC.

This sequence joins TRBV6-5 and TRBJ1-1; the D gene is possibly TRBD1 (6 bases). From germline, CDR1 is MNHEY and CDR2 SVGAGI. CDR3 length: 14 amino acids. With 6 bases removed from V and 2 bases from J, the gap between germline ends came to 13 bases. The CDR3 here is CASRFRDTNTEAFF. The CDR3 nucleotides are TGTGCCAGCAGGTTCCGGGACACCAACACTGAAGCTTTCTTT.

The chain combines TRBV7-9 with TRBJ2-7; D call uncertain. V was pared by 5 bases and J by 4 bases, with 18 bases between. This CDR3 region has 15 residues. Germline V gene lookup returns CDR1 SEHNR and CDR2 FQNEAQ (reference sequence). As DNA, the CDR3 is TGTGCCAGCAGCCCCGACAAATCCGTGGGTTACGAGCAGTACGTC. It encodes CASSPDKSVGYEQYV.

The chain couples TRBV12-3 or TRBV12-4 to TRBJ2-7; D is possibly TRBD1 (5 bases). The V and J ends lost 4 bases and 8 bases respectively, with 15 bases between them. The CDR3 extends over 13 amino acids. The CDR3: CASSSGIGQKQYF. As DNA, the CDR3 is TGTGCCAGCAGTTCAGGGATCGGTCAGAAGCAGTACTTC.

J is TRBJ1-2 and V is TRBV7-8; the D gene is possibly TRBD1 (5 bases). This CDR3 region has 13 residues. V was trimmed by 4 bases and J by 8 bases, leaving 14 bases between them. Germline V CDR1 and CDR2: SGHVS, FQNEAQ. The CDR3 sequence is CASSSEGVRGYTF. The CDR3 DNA reads as TGTGCCAGCAGCTCAGAAGGGGTTAGAGGCTACACCTTC.

V usage is TRBV28 and J usage is TRBJ2-1, with a possible D match to TRBD2 (6 bases). From germline, CDR1 is MDHEN and CDR2 SYDVKM. The CDR3 totals 11 residues. V was cut by 7 bases and J by 10 bases, with 11 bases left in between. The CDR3 loop is CASMTAGEQFF. The CDR3, as DNA: TGTGCCAGCATGACCGCGGGGGAGCAGTTCTTC.

The chain carries TRBV5-5 and TRBJ2-1; possibly TRBD1 for D (7 bases). The length of the CDR3 is 15 residues. V was pared by 1 base and J by 0 bases, with 8 bases between. Looked up from germline, CDR1 is SGHKS and CDR2 is YYEKEE (reference sequence). This chain's CDR3 is CASSLQGGSYNEQFF. CDR3 coding DNA: TGTGCCAGCAGCTTGCAGGGGGGCTCCTACAATGAGCAGTTCTTC. Based on the CDR3 plus reference TRBV5-5 and TRBJ2-1, the full variable domain is DAGVTQSPTHLIKTRGQQVTLRCSPISGHKSVSWYQQVLGQGPQFIFQYYEKEERGRGNFPDRFSARQFPNYSSELNVNALLLGDSALYLCASSLQGGSYNEQFFGPGTRLTVL.

The V gene is TRBV5-6, the J gene TRBJ2-7; 13 bases line up with TRBD2. The V gene end was trimmed by 6 bases and the J gene end by 4 bases; junction bases not matched to a gene: 4. The length of the CDR3 is 14 residues. Per germline, CDR1 SGHDT and CDR2 YYEEEE. The CDR3 protein is CASTLLAGGYEQYF. The CDR3, as DNA: TGTGCCAGCACCCTACTAGCGGGAGGGTACGAGCAGTACTTC.

The V gene is TRBV19, the J gene TRBJ1-5; D is possibly TRBD1 (6 bases). Deletions cut 3 bases from V and 0 bases from J, with 12 bases between. Germline assignment: CDR1 LNHDA and CDR2 SQIVND (reference sequence). This CDR3 has 16 residues. The CDR3 loop is CASSIVQGNSNQPQHF. DNA of the CDR3: TGTGCCAGTAGTATCGTCCAGGGGAATAGCAATCAGCCCCAGCATTTT.

This chain links TRBV6-5 with TRBJ1-3; 9 nucleotides align to TRBD1. V lost 4 bases and J lost 7; bases outside the gene matches: 5. This CDR3 region has 14 residues. Germline CDR1 reads MNHEY; CDR2 reads SVGAGI. CDR3 nucleotide sequence: TGTGCCAGCAGTTTCCTAGACAGGGGGAACACCATATATTTT. This codes for CASSFLDRGNTIYF.

The V gene is TRBV12-3 or TRBV12-4, the J gene TRBJ2-2; D gene uncertain. CDR3 length: 12 amino acids. Trimming shortened V by 6 bases and J by 3 bases, and 5 bases separated the two germline ends. CDR3 sequence: CASSLDTGELFF. For the CDR3, the DNA is TGTGCCAGCAGCCTCGACACCGGGGAGCTGTTTTTT.